The next 10 T cell receptor beta chains were all read from a single sample in a study of blood T cell repertoires in COVID-19. The method was immunoSEQ multiplex PCR; TCRdb's version includes in-frame clones alone and lacks a portion of them. The sample records 30,000 to 40,000 clones, approximately 95% being singletons. Sequenced input: peripheral blood. These TCRs come from a male donor with active COVID-19.

The chain is built from TRBV6-5 and TRBJ2-1; 10 bases agree with TRBD1. Trimming removed 6 bases from V and 11 bases from J; junction bases left unmatched: 1. Germline V CDR1 and CDR2: MNHEY, SVGAGI. CDR3 length equals 11 residues. The CDR3 region is CASRGQGQQFF. For the CDR3, the DNA is TGTGCCAGCAGGGGACAGGGGCAGCAGTTCTTC.

The chain links TRBV6-1 to TRBJ1-2; 8 nucleotides agree with TRBD1. The CDR3 extends over 13 amino acids. Germline loops: CDR1 MNHNS, CDR2 SASEGT. V dropped 3 bases and J dropped 7; count of bases not matched to a gene: 4. The CDR3 DNA sequence: TGTGCCAGCAGTGAGCAGGGGGCCTCTGGCTACACCTTC. It encodes CASSEQGASGYTF.

A single count supports this clone. This rearrangement joins TRBV6-5 to TRBJ1-2, with 9 bases lining up with TRBD1. Germline V gene lookup returns CDR1 MNHEY and CDR2 SVGAGI. This CDR3 has 14 residues. Trimming at V came to 4 bases and at J to 2 bases, leaving 2 bases not matched to a gene. CDR3 region: CASSSGTGNYGYTF. CDR3 DNA: TGTGCCAGCAGTTCAGGGACAGGGAACTATGGCTACACCTTC.

This chain connects TRBV3-1 (or the pseudogene TRBV3-2) to TRBJ2-2, with a tentative D call TRBD1 (5 bases). Trimming removed 4 bases at V and 6 bases at J, with 15 bases between. Germline CDR1 reads LGHDT; CDR2 reads YNNKEL (reference sequence). This CDR3 comprises 15 residues. The CDR3 protein is CASSLTDGRAGELFF. The CDR3 DNA is TGTGCCAGCAGCCTAACCGATGGCAGGGCCGGGGAGCTGTTTTTT.

The V call is TRBV5-1, the J call TRBJ2-2, with 7 bases that match TRBD1. Losses at the gene ends were 0 bases for V and 3 bases for J; bases not matched to a gene: 2. From germline, CDR1 is SGHRS and CDR2 YFSETQ. This CDR3 is 15 amino acids long. Here the CDR3 reads CASSLGQGYTGELFF. The CDR3 DNA sequence: TGCGCCAGCAGCTTGGGACAGGGATACACCGGGGAGCTGTTTTTT.

The DNA of the CDR3 is TGCGCCAGCAGACTAAGTGCCGGGACAGGACAAGAGACCCAGTACTTC. Translated: CASRLSAGTGQETQYF. This chain connects TRBV5-1 to TRBJ2-5, with TRBD1 matching over 8 bases. The CDR3 loop spans 16 amino acids. Trimming took 5 bases from V and 2 from J; bases not matched to a gene: 11. The V gene's germline CDR1 is SGHRS and CDR2 YFSETQ. Full variable domain (outside the CDR3, taken from reference TRBV5-1 and TRBJ2-5): KAGVTQTPRYLIKTRGQQVTLSCSPISGHRSVSWYQQTPGQGLQFLFEYFSETQRNKGNFPGRFSGRQFSNSRSEMNVSTLELGDSALYLCASRLSAGTGQETQYFGPGTRLLVL.

V usage is TRBV2 and J usage is TRBJ2-7; 11 nucleotides agree with TRBD2. Trimming removed 7 bases from V and 2 bases from J; junction bases left unmatched: 13. The CDR3 runs to 17 residues. Germline V gene lookup returns CDR1 SNHLY and CDR2 FYNNEI. CDR3 nucleotide sequence: TGTGCCAGCACCAAAGGGTCTAGCGGGGGGTCGGCCTACGAGCAGTACTTC. Residues: CASTKGSSGGSAYEQYF.

J is TRBJ2-3 and V is TRBV5-1, with 8 bases matching TRBD1. The CDR3 is 16 residues long. The V gene's germline CDR1 is SGHRS and CDR2 YFSETQ. J gave up 7 bases and V 3 bases, and 13 bases lay outside the gene matches. The CDR3 here is CASSWGSTGEQNTQYF. Here the CDR3 DNA reads TGCGCCAGCAGCTGGGGGTCGACAGGGGAGCAAAATACGCAGTATTTT.

The chain is built from TRBV18 and TRBJ1-1; 7 positions match TRBD1. Germline CDR1 and CDR2: KGHSH and LQKENI. Unmatched junction bases numbered 12, after V lost 1 base and J lost 4 bases. The CDR3 is made up of 17 amino acids. This chain's CDR3 is CASSPRQGRGSSTEAFF. The CDR3 DNA is TGTGCCAGCTCACCACGACAGGGTCGAGGAAGTAGCACTGAAGCTTTCTTT.

The chain couples TRBV11-2 to TRBJ1-2; 8 bases agree with TRBD1. V shed 5 bases and J 9 bases; nucleotides not matched to a gene: 8. The CDR3 sequence is 13 residues long. Looked up from germline, CDR1 is SGHAT and CDR2 is FQNNGV. The CDR3 loop is CASSPSRTGSYTF. The DNA of the CDR3 is TGTGCCAGCAGCCCCTCTAGGACAGGGAGCTACACCTTC.